This TCR beta chain is from a study of blood T cell repertoires in COVID-19. Study information: The study drew acute and convalescent COVID-19 samples from the United States, Italy and Spain.

The study recruited people aged 18 to 89 years across about two dozen US areas. Participant reports of clinical history set cohort assignment. Trimming left V 5 bases short and J 5 bases short, with 19 bases between. CDR3 length: 16 residues. The germline V gene has CDR1 ENHRY and CDR2 SYGVKD. Sequencing was performed with immunoSEQ multiplex PCR; in TCRdb, only in-frame clones are kept and a portion is missing. Found here are fewer than 200,000 clones, more than 75% of them singletons; the top ten hold around 1.3%. The rearrangement joins TRBV10-3 to TRBJ2-1, with D perhaps TRBD2 (6 bases). This receptor was taken from a human donor with acute COVID-19. The donor label of this sample is uncertain. The sample taken for sequencing was PBMCs or T cells enriched from blood (not recorded which). CDR3 sequence: CAISRGGAPNNNEQFF. CDR3 nucleotide sequence: TGTGCCATCAGTCGCGGCGGGGCCCCAAATAACAATGAGCAGTTCTTC.